Included here is one TCR beta chain sequence, with context. The data originate from a study of T cell responses to AZD1222 COVID-19 vaccine. Assay: immunoSEQ multiplex PCR; the TCRdb copy retains only in-frame clones and omits some. The profile shows 150,000 to 200,000 clones, approximately 90% of them singletons. Germline lookup yields CDR1 SNHLY and CDR2 FYNNEI. V gave up 6 bases and J gave up 4 bases, with 10 bases separating them. This CDR3 contains 13 residues. The chain links TRBV2 to TRBJ2-1; D may correspond to TRBD1 or TRBD2 (5 bases each). This clonotype was obtained from an adult who received the AZD1222 COVID-19 vaccine. The sample in question was peripheral blood, obtained 28 days after the second AZD1222 dose. This CDR3 reads CASRGEGYNEQFF. CDR3 DNA: TGTGCCAGCAGGGGGGAAGGGTACAATGAGCAGTTCTTC.